The text below deals with one T cell receptor (beta chain). This clonotype was observed once. Its antigen has not been determined. Base qualities are not recorded, but no much larger clone differs from it by a single base. The CDR3 runs 15 residues from the cysteine to the phenylalanine. Of the read, only the CDR3 DNA is kept; its 45 bases are in frame from base 1. Germline trimming: 6 bases from V, 4 bases from J; junction bases outside gene matches: 8. This record belongs to a study of blood T cells in healthy people across ages (dated by TCRdb to the mid-2010s). Concerning the study at large: In model experiments, roughly one uniquely barcoded TCR beta cDNA molecule per two T cells was captured by template switching. To track age-related changes in TCR beta repertoire diversity, the study relied on deep sequencing normalized with unique cDNA molecular identifiers. Donors were grouped into four age groups: young (average about 15 years), middle-aged (under 40), aged (around 62) and long-lived (around 80). Donors of different ages were randomly distributed across sequencing lanes to avoid experimental bias. The study analyzed two additional independent replicas of 1 million unique cDNA reads from the same blood draw for two donors, one aged 18 to 29 and one aged 80 or older.

Library method: 5' RACE. Sequencing took place on an Illumina HiSeq 2500. The second PCR ran for roughly 7 to 11 cycles and used a J-beta primer mix along with a sample-barcoded 5' primer. A template-switch 5' adaptor carrying 12 random nucleotides introduced a unique molecular identifier onto each TCR beta cDNA molecule. At least 3 million CDR3-containing paired-end reads were obtained from each sample. First-strand cDNA synthesis was performed from all RNA using the Mint cDNA synthesis kit, with priming by a TRBC-specific oligonucleotide. Following uracil-DNA glycosylase treatment, a first 18-cycle PCR with universal primers M1SS and BC2_uni_R was performed on all cDNA. The original pipeline was this. For normalization, 1 million high-quality reads were randomly selected from each sample, with every read carrying a distinct molecular identifier. Instead of being binned into consensus sequences, reads with shared molecular identifiers were discarded. MiTCR, with a Q25 quality threshold and the strictest error-elimination algorithm, was used for CDR3 identification, clonotype clustering and error correction. A nonparametric unseen species model with Euler transformation was used to estimate lower-bound total TCR beta diversity. TCRdb passed the public sequencing reads through fastp at Q25 and MiXCR, retaining productive beta sequences. Records with the same CDR3 protein are collapsed into one entry carrying the most frequent genes and DNA. The V and J calls and clone size are TCRdb's, not the authors'. For this sample the table gives nearly 1 million distinct CDR3 sequences, of which just over 50% were detected only once. In total, the top ten clones hold about a fifth of the sample.

The donors were roughly 40 Caucasian individuals from Russia, aged 6 to 90 years, who were systemically healthy. Roughly 9.5 milliliters of peripheral blood were drawn from each donor into EDTA-treated Vacutainer tubes. PBMCs were isolated by Ficoll-Paque density-gradient centrifugation, with at least 7 million obtained per sample. Trizol reagent was used to extract total RNA from PBMCs, with at least 5.5 micrograms per sample. Naive CD45RAhigh/CD27high T cell percentages were measured by flow cytometry on a PBMC aliquot from every donor. Results and caveats for the whole study, not just this receptor: Compared with the aged group, the long-lived group had more naive CD4+ T cells, fewer expanded clones and increased TCR diversity, suggesting age selection. A strong correlation was found between observed TCR beta diversity and the percentage of naive T cells measured by flow cytometry. Bulk unsorted PBMC profiling prevented conclusive comparison of naive and antigen-experienced compartments. As age increased, observed TCR beta diversity per million T cells dropped in a roughly linear way, and a significant reduction was already evident by age about 40. Because donor CMV infection status was unknown, age-related changes in expanded clonotypes were potentially confounded. Estimates of total diversity based on one million sequenced T cells were considered lower bounds and underestimates.

This chain joins TRBV12-3 or TRBV12-4 to TRBJ2-5; TRBD2 agrees with 10 junctional bases. This sequence was found in a woman aged 55-75 years in good health. Sequencing was done on a sample of blood. This receptor carries the CDR3 CASRPASGSGETQYF. The DNA sequence is as follows: TGTGCCAGCAGACCCGCTAGCGGGAGTGGAGAGACCCAGTACTTC.